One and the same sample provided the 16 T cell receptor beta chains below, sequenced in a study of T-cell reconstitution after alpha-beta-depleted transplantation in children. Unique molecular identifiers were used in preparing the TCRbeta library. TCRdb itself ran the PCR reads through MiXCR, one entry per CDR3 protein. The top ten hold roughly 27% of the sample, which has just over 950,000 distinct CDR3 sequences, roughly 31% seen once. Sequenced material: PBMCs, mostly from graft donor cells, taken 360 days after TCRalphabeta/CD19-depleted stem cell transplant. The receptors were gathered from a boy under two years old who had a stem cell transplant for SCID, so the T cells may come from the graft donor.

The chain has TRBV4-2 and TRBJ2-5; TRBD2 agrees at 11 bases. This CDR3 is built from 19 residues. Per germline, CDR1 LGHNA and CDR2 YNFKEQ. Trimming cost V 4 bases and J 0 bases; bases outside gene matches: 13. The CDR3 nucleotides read TGTGCCAGCAGCCGCCCGATCGGCGCTAGCGGGGGGTACCAAGAGACCCAGTACTTC. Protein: CASSRPIGASGGYQETQYF.

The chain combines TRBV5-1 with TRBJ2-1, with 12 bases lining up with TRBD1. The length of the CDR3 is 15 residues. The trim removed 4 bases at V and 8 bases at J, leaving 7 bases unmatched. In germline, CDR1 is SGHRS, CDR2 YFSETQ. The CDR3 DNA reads TGCGCCAGCAGCGATCGGGACAGGGGGCTCTATGAGCAGTTCTTC. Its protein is CASSDRDRGLYEQFF.

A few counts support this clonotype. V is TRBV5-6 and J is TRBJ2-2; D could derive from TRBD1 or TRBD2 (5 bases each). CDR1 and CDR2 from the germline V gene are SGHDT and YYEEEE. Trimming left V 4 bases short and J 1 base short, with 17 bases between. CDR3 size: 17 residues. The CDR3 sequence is CASSPPTGTRNTGELFF. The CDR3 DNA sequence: TGTGCCAGCAGCCCCCCTACCGGGACGAGGAACACCGGGGAGCTGTTTTTT. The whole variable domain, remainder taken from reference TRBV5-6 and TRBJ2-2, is DAGVTQSPTHLIKTRGQQVTLRCSPKSGHDTVSWYQQALGQGPQFIFQYYEEEERQRGNFPDRFSGHQFPNYSSELNVNALLLGDSALYLCASSPPTGTRNTGELFFGEGSRLTVL.

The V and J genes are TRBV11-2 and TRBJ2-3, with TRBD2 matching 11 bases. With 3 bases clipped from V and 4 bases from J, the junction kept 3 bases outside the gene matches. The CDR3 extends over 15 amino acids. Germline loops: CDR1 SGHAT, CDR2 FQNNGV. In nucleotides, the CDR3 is TGTGCCAGCAGCTTTCTAGCGGGGGGCGCAGATACGCAGTATTTT. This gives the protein CASSFLAGGADTQYF. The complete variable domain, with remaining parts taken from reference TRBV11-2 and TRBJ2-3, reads EAGVAQSPRYKIIEKRQSVAFWCNPISGHATLYWYQQILGQGPKLLIQFQNNGVVDDSQLPKDRFSAERLKGVDSTLKIQPAKLEDSAVYLCASSFLAGGADTQYFGPGTRLTVL.

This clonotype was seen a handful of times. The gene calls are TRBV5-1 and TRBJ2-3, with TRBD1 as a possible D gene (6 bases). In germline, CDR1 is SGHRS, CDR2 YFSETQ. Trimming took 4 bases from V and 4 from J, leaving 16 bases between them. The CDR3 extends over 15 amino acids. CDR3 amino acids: CASSATGQAADTQYF. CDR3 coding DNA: TGCGCCAGCAGCGCTACGGGACAAGCTGCAGATACGCAGTATTTT.

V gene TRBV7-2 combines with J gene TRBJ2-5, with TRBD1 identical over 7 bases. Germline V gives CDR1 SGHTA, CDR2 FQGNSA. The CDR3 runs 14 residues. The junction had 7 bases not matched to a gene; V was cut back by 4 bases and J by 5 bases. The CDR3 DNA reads TGTGCCAGCAGCTCTCAGACAGGGTTGGAGACCCAGTACTTC. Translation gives CASSSQTGLETQYF.

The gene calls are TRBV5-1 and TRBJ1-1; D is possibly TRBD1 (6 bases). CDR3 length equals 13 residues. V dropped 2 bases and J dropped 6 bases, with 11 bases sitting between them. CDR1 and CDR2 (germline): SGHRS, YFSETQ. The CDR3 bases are TGCGCCAGCAGCTTTAACAGGGTAGCTGAAGCTTTCTTT. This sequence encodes CASSFNRVAEAFF.

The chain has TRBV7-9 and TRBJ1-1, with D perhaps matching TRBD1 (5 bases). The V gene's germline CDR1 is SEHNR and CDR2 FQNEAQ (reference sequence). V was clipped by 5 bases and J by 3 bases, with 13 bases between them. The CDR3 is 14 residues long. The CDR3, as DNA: TGTGCCAGCAGCACGGGACGCTGGGACACTGAAGCTTTCTTT. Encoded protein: CASSTGRWDTEAFF. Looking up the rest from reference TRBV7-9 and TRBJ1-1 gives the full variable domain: DTGVSQNPRHKITKRGQNVTFRCDPISEHNRLYWYRQTLGQGPEFLTYFQNEAQLEKSRLLSDRFSAERPKGSFSTLEIQRTEQGDSAMYLCASSTGRWDTEAFFGQGTRLTVV.

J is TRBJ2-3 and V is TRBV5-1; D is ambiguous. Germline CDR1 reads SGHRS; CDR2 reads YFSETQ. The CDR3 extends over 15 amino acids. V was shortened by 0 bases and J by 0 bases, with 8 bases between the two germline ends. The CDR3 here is CASSLEATSTDTQYF. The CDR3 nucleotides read TGCGCCAGCAGCTTGGAAGCGACTAGCACAGATACGCAGTATTTT.

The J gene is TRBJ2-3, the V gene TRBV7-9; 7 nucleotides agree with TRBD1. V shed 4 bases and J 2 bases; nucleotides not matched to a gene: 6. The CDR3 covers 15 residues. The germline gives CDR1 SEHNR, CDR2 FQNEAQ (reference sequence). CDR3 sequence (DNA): TGTGCCAGCAGCTCCTTAGGGGGCCTCACAGATACGCAGTATTTT. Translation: CASSSLGGLTDTQYF.

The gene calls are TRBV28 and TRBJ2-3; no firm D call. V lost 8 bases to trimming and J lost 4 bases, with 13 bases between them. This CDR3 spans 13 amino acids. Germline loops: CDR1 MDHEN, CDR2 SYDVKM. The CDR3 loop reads CASREGFSDTQYF. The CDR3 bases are TGTGCCAGCCGAGAAGGTTTCTCAGATACGCAGTATTTT. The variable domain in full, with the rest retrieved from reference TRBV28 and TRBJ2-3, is DVKVTQSSRYLVKRTGEKVFLECVQDMDHENMFWYRQDPGLGLRLIYFSYDVKMKEKGDIPEGYSVSREKKERFSLILESASTNQTSMYLCASREGFSDTQYFGPGTRLTVL.

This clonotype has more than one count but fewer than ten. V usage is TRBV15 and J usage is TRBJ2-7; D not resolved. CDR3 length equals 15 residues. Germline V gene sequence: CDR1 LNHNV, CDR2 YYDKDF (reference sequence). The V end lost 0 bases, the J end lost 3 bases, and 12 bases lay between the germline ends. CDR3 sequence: CATSRETHRLYEQYF. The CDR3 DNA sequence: TGTGCCACCAGCAGAGAAACCCACCGTCTCTACGAGCAGTACTTC.

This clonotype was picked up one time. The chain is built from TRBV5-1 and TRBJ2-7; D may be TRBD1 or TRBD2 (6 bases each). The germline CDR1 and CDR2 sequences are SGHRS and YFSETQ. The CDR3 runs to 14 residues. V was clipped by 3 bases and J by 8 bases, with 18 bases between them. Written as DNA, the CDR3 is TGCGCCAGCAGCTCAGGCCCGGGGGCCCCCCAGCAGTACTTC. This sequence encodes CASSSGPGAPQQYF.

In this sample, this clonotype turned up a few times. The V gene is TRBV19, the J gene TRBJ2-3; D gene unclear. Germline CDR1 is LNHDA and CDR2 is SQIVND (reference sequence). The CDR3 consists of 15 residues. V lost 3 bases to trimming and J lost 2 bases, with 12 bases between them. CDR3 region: CASSIKDFNTDTQYF. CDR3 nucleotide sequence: TGTGCCAGTAGTATTAAAGACTTCAACACAGATACGCAGTATTTT. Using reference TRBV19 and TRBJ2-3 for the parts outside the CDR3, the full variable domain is DGGITQSPKYLFRKEGQNVTLSCEQNLNHDAMYWYRQDPGQGLRLIYYSQIVNDFQKGDIAEGYSVSREKKESFPLTVTSAQKNPTAFYLCASSIKDFNTDTQYFGPGTRLTVL.

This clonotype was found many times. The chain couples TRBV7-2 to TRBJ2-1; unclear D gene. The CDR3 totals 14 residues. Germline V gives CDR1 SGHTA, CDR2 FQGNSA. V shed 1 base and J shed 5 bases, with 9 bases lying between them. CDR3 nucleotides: TGTGCCAGCAGCTTAGGCTTGGGTGACAATGAGCAGTTCTTC. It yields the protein CASSLGLGDNEQFF.

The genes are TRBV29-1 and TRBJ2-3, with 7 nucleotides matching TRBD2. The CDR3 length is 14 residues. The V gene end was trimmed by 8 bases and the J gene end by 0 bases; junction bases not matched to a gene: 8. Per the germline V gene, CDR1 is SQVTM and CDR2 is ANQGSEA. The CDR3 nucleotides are TGCAGCTCTGCTTGGGGGGGAAGCACAGATACGCAGTATTTT. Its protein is CSSAWGGSTDTQYF.